The T cell receptor (beta chain) under discussion was sequenced for a study of CXCR3-negative and CXCR3-positive naive CD8 T cells. Study-level findings and limits: It was found that naive subsets had comparable surface CD5, and TCR strength was inferred from TRB CDR3 properties. In both naive subsets diversity was comparably high, whereas memory CD8+ cells showed much lower diversity. Naive CXCR3-positive cells had TRB CDR3s more hydrophobic than those of CXCR3-negative naive cells.

The CDR3 consists of 13 residues. Germline V gives CDR1 SGHRS, CDR2 YFSETQ. About this clonotype itself: Its cognate antigen is unknown.

Naive CD8+ T cells displayed a CD45RO-CCR7+CD27+CD95- phenotype. UMI-tagged TRB cDNA libraries were built via 5' RACE. TCRdb re-called the 5' RACE reads; one entry per CDR3 protein, DNA not given. The sample has more than 50,000 distinct CDR3 sequences. Material for sequencing was naive CXCR3- CD8+ T cells from blood. Subset reported: CD45RO-CCR7+CD27+CD95- naive CD8+ T cells lacking CXCR3 (TNR3-). This rearrangement joins TRBV5-1 to TRBJ1-1. This sequence was found in a human donor in good health. Some clones in this sample may be carry-over from other donors' samples. The CDR3 reads CASSLDLNTEAFF. The full variable domain, its missing parts supplied by reference TRBV5-1 and TRBJ1-1, is KAGVTQTPRYLIKTRGQQVTLSCSPISGHRSVSWYQQTPGQGLQFLFEYFSETQRNKGNFPGRFSGRQFSNSRSEMNVSTLELGDSALYLCASSLDLNTEAFFGQGTRLTVV.